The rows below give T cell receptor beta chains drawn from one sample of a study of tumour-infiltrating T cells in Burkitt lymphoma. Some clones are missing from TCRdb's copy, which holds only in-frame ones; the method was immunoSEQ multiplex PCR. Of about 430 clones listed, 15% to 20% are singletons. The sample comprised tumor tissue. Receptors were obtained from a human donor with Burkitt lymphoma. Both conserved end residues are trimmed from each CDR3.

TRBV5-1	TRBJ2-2	ASSKTGMNTGELF
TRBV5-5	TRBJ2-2	ASSLAVSGPRTGELF
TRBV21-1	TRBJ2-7	ASSKKGTSDYEQY
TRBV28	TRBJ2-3	ASRGSGTQTDTQY
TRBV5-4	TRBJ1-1	ASSAKQLADTEAF
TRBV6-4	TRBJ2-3	ASRLAPPAADTQY
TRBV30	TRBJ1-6	AWSRPAGGPYNSPLH
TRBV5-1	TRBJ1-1	ASSLFADSNTEAF
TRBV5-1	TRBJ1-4	ASSPGGADFRGGEKLF
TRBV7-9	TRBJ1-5	ASSFSGAPNQPQH
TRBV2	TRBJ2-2	ASAGRRGGTGELF
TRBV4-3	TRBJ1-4	ASSLTGEKLF
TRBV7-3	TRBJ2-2	ASSLMGRGFHSNTGELF
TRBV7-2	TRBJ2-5	ASSSPGLQETQY
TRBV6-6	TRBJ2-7	ASSLTSGGAYEQY
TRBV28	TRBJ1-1	ASRGDTEAF
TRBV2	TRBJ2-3	ASLETQIMDTQY
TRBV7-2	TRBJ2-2	ASSLQRTGELF
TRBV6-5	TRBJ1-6	ASSSWTGGDSPLH
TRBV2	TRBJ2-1	ASSSRELFNEQF
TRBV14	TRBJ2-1	ASSKRGGLRDEQF
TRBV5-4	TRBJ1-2	ASSLEGTGYT
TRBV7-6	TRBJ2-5	ASSLTWSQETQY
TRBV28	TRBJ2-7	ASSFEPSYEQY
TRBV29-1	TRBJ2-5	SVAGEGGVETQY
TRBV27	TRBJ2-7	ASSLNTHYEQY
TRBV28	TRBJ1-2	ASTWGGYGYT
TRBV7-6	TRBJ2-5	ASGGRGPETQY
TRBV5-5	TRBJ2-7	ASSWKLAVGEQY
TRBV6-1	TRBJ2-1	ASSEGLAGGYYLYNEQF
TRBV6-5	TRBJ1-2	ASSDRENGYT
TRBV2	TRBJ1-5	ASRADRGLYEPQH
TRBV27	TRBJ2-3	ASSSTVAGGTDTQY
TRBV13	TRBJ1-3	ASSSRPDSGNTIY
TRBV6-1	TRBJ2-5	ASTGTSVATQY
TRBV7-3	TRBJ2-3	ASSSGASGGAGTQY
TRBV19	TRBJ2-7	ANSIVGAPSNEQY
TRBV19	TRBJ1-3	ASRTAVARSSGNTIY